The 21 T cell receptor beta chains in this list originate from one sample, sequenced in a study of identifying expanded T cells in peripheral blood. Clones were sequenced by immunoSEQ multiplex PCR, and TCRdb holds only the in-frame ones, with some missing. In the table there are approximately 80,000 clones, approximately 84% of which are singletons. Sample: blood. The receptors derive from a person between 18 and 70 years old in good health.

The chain couples TRBV11-2 to TRBJ2-2; 10 bases are a match to TRBD2. CDR3 size: 16 residues. Trimming at V came to 4 bases and at J to 8 bases, leaving 10 bases not matched to a gene. Germline V gene lookup returns CDR1 SGHAT and CDR2 FQNNGV. The CDR3 reads CASSSLSGRASGELFF. The CDR3 DNA follows: TGTGCCAGCAGCTCCCTAAGCGGGAGGGCCTCTGGGGAGCTGTTTTTT.

The chain has TRBV6-5 and TRBJ1-5, with a possible D match to TRBD1 (5 bases). Trimming removed 8 bases from V and 5 bases from J, with 13 bases in between. Germline CDR1 MNHEY, CDR2 SVGAGI. This CDR3 is 13 amino acids long. The CDR3 reads CASQQEKYQPQHF. As DNA, the CDR3 is TGTGCCAGCCAACAGGAGAAATATCAGCCCCAGCATTTT.

The chain employs TRBV19 and TRBJ2-6, with TRBD1 as a possible D gene (5 bases). The germline V gene encodes CDR1 LNHDA and CDR2 SQIVND (reference sequence). V dropped 3 bases and J dropped 2 bases, with 11 bases sitting between them. The CDR3 is made up of 16 amino acids. The CDR3: CASSMQGGAGANVLTF. CDR3 nucleotide sequence: TGTGCCAGTAGTATGCAGGGTGGGGCTGGGGCCAACGTCCTGACTTTC.

The V call is TRBV27, the J call TRBJ2-7; perhaps TRBD1 as D (6 bases). Germline CDR1 reads MNHEY; CDR2 reads SMNVEV (reference sequence). The length of the CDR3 is 14 residues. V gave up 0 bases and J gave up 3 bases, with 9 bases separating them. CDR3 nucleotides: TGTGCCAGCAGTTTATCGGGGACATTCTACGAGCAGTACTTC. Translated: CASSLSGTFYEQYF.

The CDR3 DNA is TGCGCCAGCAGCCAAGCAGGGGGAAAGGATCAGCCCCAGCATTTT. The encoded protein is CASSQAGGKDQPQHF. The chain couples TRBV4-3 to TRBJ1-5; 7 bases line up with TRBD1. The V and J ends lost 1 base and 5 bases, in that order; junction bases with no gene match: 5. Germline lookup yields CDR1 LGHNA and CDR2 YSLEER. This CDR3 comprises 15 residues.

The CDR3 is CASSANLEAFF. The CDR3 nucleotides are TGTGCCAGCAGTGCGAACCTTGAAGCTTTCTTT. V and J are TRBV28 and TRBJ1-1; no reliable D call. There are 11 residues in the CDR3. V was clipped by 5 bases and J by 7 bases, with 8 bases between them. Germline V gene lookup returns CDR1 MDHEN and CDR2 SYDVKM.

The V call is TRBV5-1, the J call TRBJ2-5; 10 bases fit TRBD1. The CDR3 spans 18 residues. Trimming cost V 4 bases and J 4 bases; bases outside gene matches: 16. From germline, CDR1 is SGHRS and CDR2 YFSETQ. CDR3 DNA sequence: TGCGCCAGCAGCGCTGGGACAGGGGCCGGGCATCCTTCAGAGACCCAGTACTTC. This encodes CASSAGTGAGHPSETQYF.

The genes are TRBV9 and TRBJ1-4; D ambiguous. V lost 0 bases, J lost 4 bases, and 7 bases lay in between. This CDR3 region has 14 residues. Germline values: CDR1 SGDLS, CDR2 YYNGEE. This chain's CDR3 is CASSVDARNEKLFF. CDR3 DNA: TGTGCCAGCAGCGTAGATGCCCGTAATGAAAAACTGTTTTTT.

Note on this clone: With a far larger clone one base away, a read error is the likely cause. The same CDR3 is also encoded by other DNA sequences in this sample. V usage is TRBV4-1 and J usage is TRBJ1-5; a weak D match, TRBD1 (5 bases). The CDR3 runs 16 residues. CDR1 and CDR2 (germline): MGHRA, YSYEKL. V lost 0 bases and J 5 bases, leaving 14 bases between the germline ends. The CDR3 sequence is CASSQDRDSSYQPQHF. The CDR3 coding sequence is TGCGCCAGCAGCCAAGACAGAGACAGCTCTTATCAGCCCCAGCATTTT.

V and J are TRBV5-6 and TRBJ1-2; the D is unclear. CDR3 size: 12 residues. CDR1 and CDR2 (germline): SGHDT, YYEEEE. V lost 1 base to trimming and J lost 8 bases, with 9 bases between them. CDR3 in DNA: TGTGCCAGCAGCTTGCAGGAACGGGGCTACACCTTC. Its translation is CASSLQERGYTF.

The rearrangement links TRBV11-1 to TRBJ2-3; the D is unclear. CDR1 and CDR2 from the germline V gene are SGHAT and FQDESV (reference sequence). Trimming pared 1 base from V and 2 bases from J, leaving 4 bases between. This CDR3 has 13 amino acids. The CDR3 nucleotides are TGTGCCAGCAGCTTAGGATACACAGATACGCAGTATTTT. It is translated as CASSLGYTDTQYF.

CDR3 nucleotides: TGCAGTTCTATCCGGGGCAATGAGCAGTTCTTC. Translation gives CSSIRGNEQFF. The chain is built from TRBV20-1 and TRBJ2-1, with D tentatively TRBD2 (5 bases). Germline CDR1 DFQATT, CDR2 SNEGSKA (reference sequence). The CDR3 consists of 11 residues. Trimming took off 8 bases at V and 6 bases at J, with 11 bases between the two ends.

The genes are TRBV19 and TRBJ2-5; D is uncertain. The CDR3 runs to 12 residues. V lost 0 bases and J lost 5, with 4 bases in between. In germline, CDR1 is LNHDA, CDR2 SQIVND (reference sequence). This CDR3 is CASSIDAETQYF. CDR3 DNA: TGTGCCAGTAGTATAGATGCGGAGACCCAGTACTTC.

The J gene is TRBJ2-3, the V gene TRBV7-9, with D uncertain. CDR3 size: 16 residues. Germline V gives CDR1 SEHNR, CDR2 FQNEAQ (reference sequence). Deletions cut 5 bases from V and 2 bases from J, with 17 bases between. In DNA, the CDR3 is TGTGCCAGCAGCCCCCCGTTGCGCAAACTCACAGATACGCAGTATTTT. Encoded protein: CASSPPLRKLTDTQYF.

J is TRBJ2-2 and V is TRBV19; unclear D gene. The germline V gene encodes CDR1 LNHDA and CDR2 SQIVND (reference sequence). V was cut by 5 bases and J by 1 base, with 8 bases left in between. CDR3 size: 14 residues. CDR3 in amino acids: CASSFQGNTGELFF. DNA for the CDR3: TGTGCCAGTAGTTTCCAAGGGAACACCGGGGAGCTGTTTTTT.

This clone appeared many times. The rearrangement joins TRBV4-1 to TRBJ1-2; D is uncertain. Trimming took 3 bases from V and 7 from J, leaving 12 bases between them. The CDR3 consists of 13 residues. Germline CDR1 and CDR2: MGHRA and YSYEKL. CDR3 in amino acids: CASSQSHPSGYTF. CDR3 DNA sequence: TGCGCCAGCAGCCAGAGTCACCCCAGTGGCTACACCTTC.

V and J are TRBV21-1 and TRBJ2-7; the table's D call of TRBD2 was not tested on the DNA. TRBV21-1 is flagged as a pseudogene. This CDR3 is built from 15 residues. The DNA of the CDR3 is TGTGCCAGCTGCAGCGCAGCGTCGAGCTCCTACGAGCAGTACTTC. Translation gives CASCSAASSSYEQYF.

V usage is TRBV7-2 and J usage is TRBJ1-3; unclear D gene. The CDR3 contains 16 residues. V lost 1 base to trimming and J lost 1 base, with 11 bases between them. Germline loops: CDR1 SGHTA, CDR2 FQGNSA. The CDR3 nucleotides read TGTGCCAGCAGCTTAGTGGGTGGGCCTTCTGGAAACACCATATATTTT. Translated: CASSLVGGPSGNTIYF.

The rearrangement joins TRBV4-3 to TRBJ2-1, with 7 bases matching TRBD1. The CDR3 spans 16 residues. CDR1 is LGHNA and CDR2 is YSLEER in the germline V gene. The V segment lost 0 bases and the J segment 4 bases; nucleotides outside the gene matches: 6. The DNA for the CDR3 is TGCGCCAGCAGCCAAGATGGGGACAGCCAATACAATGAGCAGTTCTTC. Residues: CASSQDGDSQYNEQFF.

The gene calls are TRBV19 and TRBJ1-1, with 7 bases aligning to TRBD1. The CDR3 contains 16 residues. The germline gives CDR1 LNHDA, CDR2 SQIVND (reference sequence). Trimming took 7 bases from V and 0 from J; bases not matched to a gene: 11. The CDR3 nucleotides are TGTGCCAGTACCAAACCTGACAGGGAAATGAACACTGAAGCTTTCTTT. Its translation is CASTKPDREMNTEAFF.

The chain links TRBV28 to TRBJ2-7, with D unresolved. The V gene lost 8 bases and the J gene lost 1 base, with 6 bases spanning the gap. The CDR3 spans 11 residues. The germline gives CDR1 MDHEN, CDR2 SYDVKM. The CDR3 DNA reads as TGTGCCAGCGGCCGATCCTACGAGCAGTACTTC. This translates into CASGRSYEQYF.